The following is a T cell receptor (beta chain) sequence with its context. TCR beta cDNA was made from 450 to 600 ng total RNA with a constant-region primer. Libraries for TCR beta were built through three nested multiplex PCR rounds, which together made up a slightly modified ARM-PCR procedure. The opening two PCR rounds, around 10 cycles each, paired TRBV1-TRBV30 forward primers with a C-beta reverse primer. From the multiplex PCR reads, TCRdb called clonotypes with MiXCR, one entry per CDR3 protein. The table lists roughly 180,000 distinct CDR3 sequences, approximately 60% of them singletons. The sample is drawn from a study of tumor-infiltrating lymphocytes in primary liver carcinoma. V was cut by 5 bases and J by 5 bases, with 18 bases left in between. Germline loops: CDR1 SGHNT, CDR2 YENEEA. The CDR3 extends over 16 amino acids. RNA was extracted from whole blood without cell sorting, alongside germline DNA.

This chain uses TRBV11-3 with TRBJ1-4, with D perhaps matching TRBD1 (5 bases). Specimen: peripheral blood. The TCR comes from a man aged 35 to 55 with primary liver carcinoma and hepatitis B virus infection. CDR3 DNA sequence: TGTGCCAGCAGCCCAGGGCCCCTTGCGCGGAATGAAAAACTGTTTTTT. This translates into CASSPGPLARNEKLFF.